This T cell receptor beta chain appears in the sequencing data of a study of blood T cell repertoires in COVID-19. Looking at the study overall: Collection of acute and convalescent COVID-19 samples took place in the United States, Italy and Spain. The cDNA or gDNA used as material had been derived from T cells, B-cell-depleted T cells, or PBMCs.

Germline CDR1 and CDR2: SGHDT and YYEEEE. V was shortened by 1 base and J by 0 bases, with 14 bases between the two germline ends. The CDR3 spans 16 residues. Per the original methods: For nucleated cells, counts were estimated from reference gene primer amplification. Sequencing was performed with immunoSEQ multiplex PCR; in TCRdb, only in-frame clones are kept and a portion is missing. The V and J calls and clone size come from that table; D and trimming were worked out from the DNA. There are 150,000 to 200,000 clones in the sample; roughly nine tenths occur only once, and over 15% lies in the top ten.

This sequence joins TRBV5-6 and TRBJ2-7, with D possibly TRBD2 on 6 matching bases. The sequenced material came from peripheral blood. The source of this sequence is a man aged 55 to 70 with active or convalescent COVID-19. CDR3 DNA sequence: TGTGCCAGCAGCTTGATTCCGGGACTCAGCTCCTACGAGCAGTACTTC. Translated: CASSLIPGLSSYEQYF.